The T cell receptor beta chain under discussion was sequenced for a study of cytomegalovirus exposure and HLA in healthy donors. This CDR3 is built from 13 residues. V was pared by 4 bases and J by 10 bases, with 14 bases between. CDR1 and CDR2 (germline): MNHEY, SMNVEV (reference sequence). In the case of this clone: Its antigen is currently unknown.

General observations from the study: Later work found most CMV-associated TCR beta chains apparently HLA-restricted. Earlier analysis looked at TCR beta V segments, and most were productive about 90% or about 30% of the time.

Both 60 Vbeta primers and 13 Jbeta primers went into the PCR. TCRdb keeps only in-frame clones here, not all; method: immunoSEQ multiplex PCR. The data hold over 90,000 clones, with around 77% observed a single time. The sequenced sample consisted of PBMCs. The sequence was collected from a woman aged 55-75 years in good health and CMV-seropositive. This chain uses TRBV27 with TRBJ1-5; D uncertain. The chain's CDR3 is CASSSPAGGPQHF. Written as DNA, the CDR3 is TGTGCCAGCAGTTCCCCCGCGGGTGGACCCCAGCATTTT.